These 21 T cell receptor beta chains share one sample of origin, sequenced in a study of cytomegalovirus exposure and HLA in healthy donors. Use of 60 Vbeta and 13 Jbeta primers characterized the PCR. The repertoire was sequenced with immunoSEQ multiplex PCR; TCRdb's copy has only in-frame clones and lacks some. The sample holds about 150,000 clones, roughly 80% seen once. The sequencing input was PBMCs. The receptor source for this set is a male donor in good health and CMV-seronegative.

The chain combines TRBV6-4 with TRBJ2-3; D may be TRBD1 (5 bases). The CDR3 is made up of 15 amino acids. Trimming stripped 5 bases from V and 2 bases from J, with 14 bases between. Germline values: CDR1 MRHNA, CDR2 SNTAGT. This CDR3 reads CASSLDIGLTDTQYF. The CDR3, as DNA: TGTGCCAGCAGTCTGGACATCGGCCTCACAGATACGCAGTATTTT.

About this clone: The same CDR3 is also encoded by other DNA sequences in this sample. J is TRBJ1-2 and V is TRBV5-5; D uncertain. CDR3 length: 13 amino acids. Germline assignment: CDR1 SGHKS and CDR2 YYEKEE (reference sequence). V lost 4 bases and J 3 bases, leaving 10 bases between the germline ends. CDR3 bases: TGTGCCAGCAGCCCCAGAGGCGACTATGGCTACACCTTC. It translates to CASSPRGDYGYTF.

The chain links TRBV4-1 to TRBJ1-2, with a weak D call TRBD1 (6 bases). The V and J ends lost 1 base and 2 bases respectively, with 14 bases between them. The length of the CDR3 is 16 residues. Germline loops: CDR1 MGHRA, CDR2 YSYEKL. In DNA form, the CDR3 reads TGCGCCAGCAGCCAAGCCGGACAGCCGCTCAACTATGGCTACACCTTC. It yields the protein CASSQAGQPLNYGYTF.

Regarding this clone: At one boundary the junction diverges from the germline segment, which might be a read error. Other DNA sequences from this sample encode an identical CDR3 as well. The chain is built from TRBV7-9 and TRBJ1-2, with D tentatively TRBD1 (6 bases). Germline lookup yields CDR1 SEHNR and CDR2 FQNEAQ (reference sequence). The CDR3 length is 18 residues. In nucleotides, the CDR3 is TGTGCCAGTAGCTTCTCAAAAGTCCATGCACAGGGTAACTATGGCTACACCTTC. Its protein product is CASSFSKVHAQGNYGYTF.

The genes are TRBV6-6 and TRBJ1-1; no clear D gene. The CDR3 sequence is 14 residues long. Germline CDR1 is MNHNY and CDR2 is SVGAGI (reference sequence). The germline V and J ends were trimmed by 2 bases and 1 base, with 8 bases remaining between them. The CDR3 DNA is TGTGCCAGCAGTTACCAGCGACGGAACACTGAAGCTTTCTTT. Protein product: CASSYQRRNTEAFF.

The J gene is TRBJ1-6, the V gene TRBV7-8; D is unclear. Per the germline V gene, CDR1 is SGHVS and CDR2 is FQNEAQ. V lost 5 bases and J 6 bases, leaving 11 bases between the germline ends. This CDR3 has 14 amino acids. The CDR3 loop is CASSPWEGNSPLHF. The CDR3 DNA sequence: TGTGCCAGCAGCCCTTGGGAGGGTAATTCACCCCTCCACTTT.

This chain connects TRBV29-1 to TRBJ2-7, with D maybe TRBD1 (6 bases). Per germline, CDR1 SQVTM and CDR2 ANQGSEA. The V end lost 5 bases, the J end lost 1 base, and 12 bases lay between the germline ends. The CDR3 sequence is 13 residues long. The CDR3 nucleotides read TGCAGCGTTTCTGGAACAGGGTCCTACGAGCAGTACTTC. Translation gives CSVSGTGSYEQYF.

V gene TRBV7-2 combines with J gene TRBJ2-1; 13 positions agree with TRBD2. V gave up 5 bases and J gave up 6 bases; unmatched junction bases: 4. CDR1 and CDR2 (germline): SGHTA, FQGNSA. This CDR3 spans 15 amino acids. CDR3 region: CASSARTSGGNEQFF. DNA for the CDR3: TGTGCCAGCAGCGCCAGGACTAGCGGGGGCAATGAGCAGTTCTTC.

The CDR3 nucleotides read TGTGCCAGCAGTTACTCGGGGGCCAGGGATACGCAGTATTTT. Protein: CASSYSGARDTQYF. This chain uses TRBV6-5 with TRBJ2-3; TRBD1 might be the D (6 bases). Germline CDR1 reads MNHEY; CDR2 reads SVGAGI. Trimming removed 0 bases from V and 6 bases from J, with 10 bases in between. The CDR3 loop spans 14 amino acids.

The chain uses TRBV10-3 and TRBJ1-2; no definite D call. The CDR3 consists of 16 residues. CDR1 is ENHRY and CDR2 is SYGVKD in the germline V gene. V dropped 4 bases and J dropped 4 bases, with 19 bases sitting between them. CDR3 sequence reads: CAISAANVAPPYGYTF. DNA for the CDR3: TGTGCCATCAGTGCCGCTAATGTTGCTCCGCCCTATGGCTACACCTTC.

V and J are TRBV7-2 and TRBJ2-7; a possible D gene is TRBD1 (6 bases). Trimming removed 3 bases at V and 3 bases at J, with 9 bases between. CDR1 SGHTA and CDR2 FQGNSA come from the germline V gene. The CDR3 has 13 amino acids. This CDR3 is CASSFGTYYEQYF. For the CDR3, the DNA is TGTGCCAGCAGCTTTGGGACATACTACGAGCAGTACTTC.

The V and J genes are TRBV18 and TRBJ2-5; maybe TRBD2 (6 bases). This CDR3 is 13 amino acids long. Germline V CDR1 and CDR2: KGHSH, LQKENI. V was cut by 6 bases and J by 3 bases, with 11 bases left in between. The CDR3 is CASSAGLEETQYF. CDR3 DNA sequence: TGTGCCAGCTCGGCGGGACTCGAAGAGACCCAGTACTTC.

This chain uses TRBV10-3 with TRBJ2-7, with D unresolved. Trimming took off 8 bases at V and 6 bases at J, with 17 bases between the two ends. The V gene's germline CDR1 is ENHRY and CDR2 SYGVKD. The CDR3 extends over 13 amino acids. The DNA for the CDR3 is TGTGCCATCGGCAAGGAGATGGGTACCGAGCAGTACTTC. Translation gives CAIGKEMGTEQYF.

This chain connects TRBV5-1 to TRBJ2-7; D possibly corresponds to TRBD1 (6 bases). Germline V gene sequence: CDR1 SGHRS, CDR2 YFSETQ. The CDR3 totals 15 residues. Trimming stripped 3 bases from V and 2 bases from J, with 15 bases between. As DNA, the CDR3 is TGCGCCAGCAGCTCCCGCCCGACAGGACCCTACGAGCAGTACTTC. It encodes CASSSRPTGPYEQYF.

The rearrangement joins TRBV2 to TRBJ1-2; possibly TRBD1 for D (5 bases). Germline CDR1 and CDR2: SNHLY and FYNNEI. The V end lost 7 bases, the J end lost 3 bases, and 12 bases lay between the germline ends. The CDR3 is made up of 13 amino acids. CDR3: CASIKGADYGYTF. Written as DNA, the CDR3 is TGTGCCAGCATTAAAGGGGCAGACTATGGCTACACCTTC. The whole variable domain, remainder taken from reference TRBV2 and TRBJ1-2, is EPEVTQTPSHQVTQMGQEVILRCVPISNHLYFYWYRQILGQKVEFLVSFYNNEISEKSEIFDDQFSVERPDGSNFTLKIRSTKLEDSAMYFCASIKGADYGYTFGSGTRLTVV.

V usage is TRBV14 and J usage is TRBJ2-2; D not certain. The germline CDR1 and CDR2 sequences are SGHDN and FVKESK. Trimming pared 0 bases from V and 3 bases from J, leaving 8 bases between. The CDR3 spans 15 residues. DNA for the CDR3: TGTGCCAGCAGCCAAGATATTGCGGACACCGGGGAGCTGTTTTTT. Translated: CASSQDIADTGELFF.

The chain is built from TRBV30 and TRBJ2-7; 9 bases match TRBD1. The CDR3 sequence is 14 residues long. The J segment lost 0 bases and the V segment lost 5 bases, leaving 5 bases of the junction unmatched. Germline V lookup: CDR1 GTSNPN, CDR2 SVGIG (reference sequence). This CDR3 reads CAWGTGRYSYEQYF. The CDR3 region has the DNA TGTGCCTGGGGGACAGGGAGATACTCCTACGAGCAGTACTTC.

This chain links TRBV6-5 with TRBJ1-2, with 7 bases aligning to TRBD1. The CDR3 length is 12 residues. The V gene end was trimmed by 6 bases and the J gene end by 7 bases; junction bases not matched to a gene: 5. Germline CDR1 reads MNHEY; CDR2 reads SVGAGI. CDR3 bases: TGTGCCAGCAGAAGAACAGGGGCTGGCTACACCTTC. Translation gives CASRRTGAGYTF.

This chain uses TRBV5-1 with TRBJ1-1; TRBD1 might be the D (5 bases). The germline V gene has CDR1 SGHRS and CDR2 YFSETQ. V lost 0 bases and J lost 5, with 11 bases in between. CDR3 size: 14 residues. The CDR3 is CASSLGGLGTEAFF. The CDR3 DNA reads as TGCGCCAGCAGCTTGGGGGGACTCGGGACTGAAGCTTTCTTT. Combining the CDR3 with reference TRBV5-1 and TRBJ1-1 gives the whole variable domain KAGVTQTPRYLIKTRGQQVTLSCSPISGHRSVSWYQQTPGQGLQFLFEYFSETQRNKGNFPGRFSGRQFSNSRSEMNVSTLELGDSALYLCASSLGGLGTEAFFGQGTRLTVV.

The chain employs TRBV6-4 and TRBJ1-2; D possibly corresponds to TRBD1 (6 bases). V was shortened by 2 bases and J by 4 bases, with 14 bases between the two germline ends. Germline-derived CDR1 and CDR2 are MRHNA and SNTAGT. CDR3 length equals 15 residues. The CDR3 nucleotides read TGTGCCAGCAGTGACGGAAAACAGGGTAGCTATGGCTACACCTTC. Translation: CASSDGKQGSYGYTF.

The rearrangement joins TRBV4-3 to TRBJ2-3; TRBD1 agrees at 9 bases. Germline V gene data show CDR1 as LGHNA and CDR2 as YSLEER. This CDR3 comprises 15 residues. J lost 3 bases, V lost 3 bases, and 4 bases had no gene match. The CDR3 loop is CASSHQDRGTDTQYF. CDR3 sequence (DNA): TGCGCCAGCAGCCACCAGGACAGGGGAACAGATACGCAGTATTTT.